The source of this TCR beta chain is a study of T cells in Graves' hyperthyroidism and ophthalmopathy. Patients affected by ophthalmopathy presented a Clinical Activity Score of at least 3, a NOSPECS grade of at least 4, and disease duration below 3 months. Each 10 ml fresh peripheral blood draw supplied the PBMCs. This clonotype was recorded many times. No antigen is known for it. Overall study results and limits: A 13 V-J model separated ophthalmopathy from stable hyperthyroidism. Blood shared most expanded thyroid clonotypes above 0.001.

The CDR3 loop spans 19 amino acids. Germline-derived CDR1 and CDR2 are SGHAT and FQNNGV. V was pared by 4 bases and J by 0 bases, with 12 bases of the junction left unmatched. TCR beta CDR3 sequences were amplified from RNA transcripts. The HTBI set primed first-round TCR CDR3 RT-PCR. TCRdb ran MiXCR on the multiplex PCR reads and lists one entry per CDR3 protein. The table shows around 530,000 distinct CDR3 sequences, with 17% occurring only once. V is TRBV11-2 and J is TRBJ2-6; 7 nucleotides agree with TRBD2. This clonotype was obtained from a woman aged 18-35 years with Graves' ophthalmopathy. The source material was blood. This CDR3 reads CASSSFAGVRASGANVLTF. CDR3 nucleotide sequence: TGTGCCAGCAGCTCGTTTGCGGGGGTGAGGGCCTCTGGGGCCAACGTCCTGACTTTC.